What follows is one T cell receptor beta chain and its context. Enrollees, roughly 18 to 89 years old, lived in 24 US areas. The record originates from a study of blood T cell repertoires in COVID-19. Study overall: PBMCs, B-cell-depleted T cells, or T cells provided the cDNA or gDNA that made up the material.

Original analysis: Amplification of reference gene primers was used by the study to estimate nucleated cell counts. Clones were sequenced by immunoSEQ multiplex PCR, and TCRdb holds only the in-frame ones, with some missing. That table is the source of V, J and clone size, and D and trimming were worked out from the DNA. The profile shows under 300,000 clones, 80% to 90% of them singletons. This sequence originates from a woman aged 18-30 years who had recovered from COVID-19. The sequencing input was PBMCs or T cells enriched from blood (not recorded which).

The CDR3: CASSQSDRGLGYGYTF. CDR3 sequence (DNA): TGTGCCAGCAGCCAGTCGGACAGGGGGCTTGGCTATGGCTACACCTTC. V is TRBV16 and J is TRBJ1-2; TRBD1 matches 11 bases. Per germline, CDR1 KGHSY and CDR2 FQNENV. The CDR3 runs to 16 residues. Trimming cost V 3 bases and J 4 bases; bases outside gene matches: 7.